This is a list of T cell receptor beta chains from one sample in a study of cytomegalovirus exposure and HLA in healthy donors. Some clones are missing from TCRdb's copy, which holds only in-frame ones; the method was immunoSEQ multiplex PCR. Counted here are 95,000 to 110,000 clones, around 77% occurring once; the ten biggest clones make up approximately 4%. Sequencing was done on a sample of PBMCs. Source of these receptors: a man aged 50 or older in good health and CMV-seropositive. The CDR3 runs from the conserved cysteine through the conserved F or W. The order of the fields is J gene, V gene, CDR3 protein.

NA | TRBV7-3 | CASSPGLAGAGEQYF
TRBJ2-2 | TRBV27 | CASSQTGYTGELFF
TRBJ2-1 | TRBV27 | CASSLSGQGAVYEQFF
TRBJ2-1 | TRBV28 | CASSLDGSPDPRQQFF
TRBJ2-1 | TRBV13 | CASSRTSGRNNEQFF
TRBJ2-2 | TRBV18 | CASSPQSTGELFF
TRBJ1-1 | TRBV9 | CASTPPGVTEAFF
NA | TRBV2 | CASSDDYSYEQYF
TRBJ2-1 | TRBV5-4 | CASSLNRDSSSYNEQFF
TRBJ1-5 | TRBV2 | CASRPDPGGNQPQHF
TRBJ2-5 | TRBV4-1 | CASRLSGSVFETQYF
TRBJ2-2 | TRBV27 | CASSLVPMAGVTGELFF
TRBJ2-7 | TRBV29-1 | CSGSEGGGPNSEQYF
TRBJ2-3 | TRBV28 | CASRRTSGIPSDTQYF
TRBJ2-5 | TRBV5-1 | CASSTGTPQETQYF
TRBJ2-3 | TRBV7-9 | CASSFHRGEDTQYF
TRBJ1-3 | TRBV9 | CASSVSQGAGNTIYF
TRBJ2-3 | TRBV19 | CASSRQGSDTQYF
TRBJ2-2 | TRBV15 | CATSRDRGTGELFF
TRBJ2-1 | TRBV4-2 | CASSQPRDLREQFF
TRBJ2-3 | TRBV6-1 | CASSVGIPGADTQYF
TRBJ1-5 | TRBV9 | CASSPKGVPSRDQPQHF
TRBJ2-1 | TRBV7-2 | CASSLGGEGVNEQFF
TRBJ1-1 | TRBV29-1 | CSVYYGNTEAFF
TRBJ1-2 | TRBV2 | CASRADADGYTF
TRBJ2-7 | TRBV15 | CATSWDRGSYEQYF
TRBJ2-7 | TRBV5-6 | CASSLEPAGAYEQYF
TRBJ2-7 | TRBV7-2 | CASSPDRDGLQYF
TRBJ2-7 | TRBV19 | CASSIGSREGYWVYEQYF
TRBJ1-5 | TRBV10-2 | CASRGTGVNQPQHF
TRBJ1-2 | TRBV30 | CAWSVHGEGYTF
TRBJ2-1 | TRBV19 | CASSIREAPYNEQFF
NA | TRBV7-9 | CASSSVAGGISYEQYF
TRBJ2-5 | TRBV7-2 | CASSLQATRPQETQYF
TRBJ2-3 | TRBV14 | CASSELAGGPDTQYF
TRBJ2-2 | TRBV7-3 | CASSQTVQSTGELFF
TRBJ2-7 | TRBV28 | CASSLWTSGSGNEQYF
TRBJ2-7 | TRBV19 | CASTRGYEQYF
TRBJ2-1 | TRBV7-2 | CASSLGTGPYNEQFF
TRBJ2-5 | TRBV5-1 | CASSGGQGQETQYF
TRBJ1-2 | TRBV28 | CASSTNLYGYTF
TRBJ2-7 | TRBV19 | CASSMMRESAEQYF
TRBJ2-1 | TRBV2 | CASSAQAGGFYNEQFF
TRBJ2-1 | TRBV6-1 | CASVTVVMSHEQFF
TRBJ1-5 | TRBV7-2 | CASSLTGTDDQPQHF
TRBJ2-3 | TRBV5-1 | CASKGGGRRADTQYF
TRBJ2-3 | TRBV30 | CAWSVGGTSTDTQYF
TRBJ1-3 | TRBV5-1 | CASSTETGAGNTIYF
TRBJ1-2 | TRBV2 | CASSSYGTANYGYTF
TRBJ1-3 | TRBV7-9 | CASSLVLDSTGNTIYF
TRBJ1-2 | TRBV5-4 | CASSLIQGGYGYTF
TRBJ2-7 | TRBV19 | CASSISAGEQLATTYEQYF
TRBJ2-7 | TRBV7-9 | CASSPGLAGGYEQYF